These 25 T cell receptor beta chains share one sample of origin, sequenced in a study of T-cell reconstitution after alpha-beta-depleted transplantation in children. Unique molecular identifiers were incorporated when the TCRbeta library was constructed. TCRdb re-analysed the PCR reads in MiXCR, keeping a single row per CDR3 protein. The sample has about 980,000 distinct CDR3 sequences, around 30% seen once. Sample: PBMCs, mostly from graft donor cells, taken 360 days after TCRalphabeta/CD19-depleted stem cell transplant. These receptors were obtained from a boy under two years old who had a stem cell transplant for SCID, so the T cells may come from the graft donor.

The chain links TRBV5-1 to TRBJ1-2; a weak D match, TRBD1 (6 bases). The V gene lost 3 bases and the J gene lost 1 base, with 13 bases spanning the gap. Germline-derived CDR1 and CDR2 are SGHRS and YFSETQ. CDR3 length equals 15 residues. The DNA for the CDR3 is TGCGCCAGCAGCTCTGGGACAAGAAATAACTATGGCTACACCTTC. This translates into CASSSGTRNNYGYTF.

The chain combines TRBV5-1 with TRBJ2-5, with 7 bases identical to TRBD2. The trim removed 2 bases at V and 3 bases at J, leaving 4 bases unmatched. Germline values: CDR1 SGHRS, CDR2 YFSETQ. The CDR3 spans 14 residues. CDR3 nucleotide sequence: TGCGCCAGCAGCTTAGCGGGGCAAAAAGAGACCCAGTACTTC. Translating it yields CASSLAGQKETQYF.

This clonotype was seen more than once but under ten times. This sequence joins TRBV29-1 and TRBJ2-3, with a possible D match to TRBD2 (5 bases). In germline, CDR1 is SQVTM, CDR2 ANQGSEA. This CDR3 is 13 amino acids long. V was trimmed by 7 bases and J by 3 bases, leaving 14 bases between them. CDR3 DNA: TGCAGCGCCGAGGGCGCAGGAACAGATACGCAGTATTTT. Its translation: CSAEGAGTDTQYF.

The rearrangement links TRBV6-5 to TRBJ2-3, with D tentatively TRBD1 (6 bases). V lost 4 bases and J lost 0, with 14 bases in between. Looked up from germline, CDR1 is MNHEY and CDR2 is SVGAGI. This CDR3 is 16 amino acids long. CDR3: CASSLLQGRSTDTQYF. CDR3 nucleotides: TGTGCCAGCAGTTTACTACAGGGAAGGAGCACAGATACGCAGTATTTT.

This clonotype was seen repeatedly, ten times or more. The V gene is TRBV10-3, the J gene TRBJ2-7; 15 positions match TRBD2. Germline CDR1 and CDR2: ENHRY and SYGVKD. The trim removed 6 bases at V and 7 bases at J, leaving 7 bases unmatched. The CDR3 spans 15 residues. The CDR3 bases are TGTGCCATCAGCCTGGGACTAGCGGGGGGAAGGGAGCAGTACTTC. It is translated as CAISLGLAGGREQYF.

V gene TRBV20-1 combines with J gene TRBJ2-7, with 9 bases lining up with TRBD1. The CDR3 is 13 residues long. Trimming removed 4 bases from V and 1 base from J; junction bases left unmatched: 2. Germline lookup yields CDR1 DFQATT and CDR2 SNEGSKA (reference sequence). CDR3: CSAKGQGSYEQYF. In DNA form, the CDR3 reads TGCAGTGCTAAGGGACAGGGATCCTACGAGCAGTACTTC.

The rearrangement links TRBV5-1 to TRBJ2-3; tentatively, D is TRBD2 (6 bases). Germline CDR1 and CDR2: SGHRS and YFSETQ. The CDR3 has 17 residues. The V end lost 1 base, the J end lost 1 base, and 16 bases lay between the germline ends. Written as DNA, the CDR3 is TGCGCCAGCAGCTTGTGGGGGTCGGGAGCGGGCACAGATACGCAGTATTTT. This gives the protein CASSLWGSGAGTDTQYF. Supplemented by reference TRBV5-1 and TRBJ2-3, the full variable domain reads KAGVTQTPRYLIKTRGQQVTLSCSPISGHRSVSWYQQTPGQGLQFLFEYFSETQRNKGNFPGRFSGRQFSNSRSEMNVSTLELGDSALYLCASSLWGSGAGTDTQYFGPGTRLTVL.

The chain has TRBV20-1 and TRBJ2-7; D remains ambiguous. V shed 2 bases and J shed 2 bases, with 7 bases lying between them. CDR3 size: 12 residues. Germline values: CDR1 DFQATT, CDR2 SNEGSKA (reference sequence). The CDR3 spells CSARRSPYEQYF. CDR3 DNA sequence: TGCAGTGCTAGACGGAGCCCCTACGAGCAGTACTTC.

A few counts support this clonotype. The chain uses TRBV29-1 and TRBJ1-2, with D hard to call. This CDR3 comprises 10 residues. Germline CDR1 SQVTM, CDR2 ANQGSEA. The ends were cut back, 6 bases at V and 8 bases at J, with 10 bases in the middle. Written as DNA, the CDR3 is TGCAGCGTCGGAATACGAGGCTACACCTTC. Its translation: CSVGIRGYTF.

V gene TRBV6-5 combines with J gene TRBJ2-7, with TRBD2 identical over 8 bases. Germline V gene lookup returns CDR1 MNHEY and CDR2 SVGAGI. The CDR3 spans 15 residues. V lost 7 bases, J lost 0 bases, and 8 bases stayed unmatched. CDR3 residues: CASKFERGPSYEQYF. As DNA, the CDR3 is TGTGCCAGCAAGTTTGAGCGGGGGCCCTCCTACGAGCAGTACTTC.

In this sample, this clonotype turned up a few times. The chain combines TRBV12-3 or TRBV12-4 with TRBJ1-6; 8 bases are shared with TRBD1. The CDR3 loop spans 15 amino acids. Losses at the gene ends were 1 base for V and 9 bases for J; bases not matched to a gene: 5. CDR3 DNA sequence: TGTGCCAGCAGTTTAGGCGACAGGGGATTTTCACCCCTCCACTTT. Translating gives CASSLGDRGFSPLHF.

J is TRBJ2-1 and V is TRBV5-3; D is undetermined. TRBV5-3 is assigned to the ORF class and has an uncertain function. This CDR3 comprises 15 residues. Between the trimmed V and J ends, which lost 9 bases and 7 bases, there was a span of 23 bases. The CDR3 region has the DNA TGTGCCATGAGCTTGGTGGGTGAGGTGGAGAATGAGCAGTTCTTC. As protein: CAMSLVGEVENEQFF.

The CDR3 DNA is TGCGCCAGCAGCGGTGACGGGTACTCTGGAAACACCATATATTTT. Translating it yields CASSGDGYSGNTIYF. This chain links TRBV5-1 with TRBJ1-3; D remains ambiguous. V was cut by 4 bases and J by 0 bases, with 11 bases left in between. Germline CDR1 and CDR2: SGHRS and YFSETQ. The length of the CDR3 is 15 residues.

This clonotype was counted at least ten times. V and J are TRBV30 and TRBJ2-3, with 8 bases lining up with TRBD1. The germline V gene encodes CDR1 GTSNPN and CDR2 SVGIG (reference sequence). The CDR3 contains 15 residues. J gave up 5 bases and V 5 bases, and 12 bases lay outside the gene matches. CDR3 bases: TGTGCCTGGGCCCCTTCAGGGGGCTTCGGAGATACGCAGTATTTT. Residues: CAWAPSGGFGDTQYF.

This clonotype was observed a handful of times. The rearrangement uses TRBV5-6 and TRBJ2-1, with 14 bases fitting TRBD2. Germline V CDR1 and CDR2: SGHDT, YYEEEE. Trimming took 0 bases from V and 9 from J; bases not matched to a gene: 2. The length of the CDR3 is 15 residues. CDR3 DNA: TGTGCCAGCAGCTTGGGAGGGACTAGCGGGGGTGAGCAGTTCTTC. As protein: CASSLGGTSGGEQFF.

This sequence joins TRBV7-2 and TRBJ1-1, with TRBD1 matching over 7 bases. The length of the CDR3 is 14 residues. Trimming took 7 bases from V and 1 from J; bases not matched to a gene: 6. Germline assignment: CDR1 SGHTA and CDR2 FQGNSA. CDR3 protein: CASTPYRGNTEAFF. The CDR3 nucleotides read TGTGCCAGCACTCCGTACAGGGGGAACACTGAAGCTTTCTTT.

V gene TRBV6-1 combines with J gene TRBJ2-1, with D perhaps given as TRBD1 or TRBD2 (6 bases each). The CDR3 runs 14 residues. V was clipped by 6 bases and J by 0 bases, with 9 bases between them. Germline-derived CDR1 and CDR2 are MNHNS and SASEGT. The CDR3 reads CASSGGRSYNEQFF. The CDR3 DNA sequence: TGTGCCAGCAGCGGGGGCCGCTCCTACAATGAGCAGTTCTTC.

Ten or more counts support this clonotype. The chain carries TRBV20-1 and TRBJ2-1; 14 bases are a match to TRBD2. The germline V gene has CDR1 DFQATT and CDR2 SNEGSKA (reference sequence). Unmatched junction bases numbered 1, after V lost 5 bases and J lost 4 bases. The CDR3 loop spans 14 amino acids. The CDR3 region has the DNA TGCAGTGCTTGGACTAGCGGGGGGTACAATGAGCAGTTCTTC. Protein product: CSAWTSGGYNEQFF.

This rearrangement joins TRBV20-1 to TRBJ2-7; D perhaps matches TRBD2 (5 bases). CDR1 and CDR2 (germline): DFQATT, SNEGSKA (reference sequence). V gave up 3 bases and J gave up 5 bases, with 11 bases separating them. The CDR3 has 12 residues. The DNA for the CDR3 is TGCAGTGCTAGGGCGAGGGCTAACGAGCAGTACTTC. It translates to CSARARANEQYF.

This chain links TRBV20-1 with TRBJ2-7; D remains ambiguous. The germline CDR1 and CDR2 sequences are DFQATT and SNEGSKA (reference sequence). This CDR3 region has 11 residues. The V and J ends lost 3 bases and 6 bases respectively, with 9 bases between them. The CDR3 spells CSASPGPEQYF. CDR3 DNA: TGCAGTGCTAGCCCGGGTCCCGAGCAGTACTTC.

This clonotype was observed a few times. The chain links TRBV29-1 to TRBJ2-2; D is tentatively TRBD1 or TRBD2 (5 bases each). The germline V gene encodes CDR1 SQVTM and CDR2 ANQGSEA. Trimming took 4 bases from V and 5 from J, leaving 14 bases between them. The CDR3 consists of 14 residues. The CDR3 is CSVGGVYLTGELFF. The CDR3 DNA sequence: TGCAGCGTTGGAGGGGTCTACTTAACCGGGGAGCTGTTTTTT.

This clonotype was counted many times. The CDR3 reads CASSSDRVADTQYF. CDR3 bases: TGTGCCAGCAGCTCGGACAGGGTGGCAGATACGCAGTATTTT. The rearrangement uses TRBV7-2 and TRBJ2-3; 8 bases agree with TRBD1. With 4 bases clipped from V and 4 bases from J, the junction kept 4 bases outside the gene matches. CDR3 size: 14 residues. Germline V gene sequence: CDR1 SGHTA, CDR2 FQGNSA.

This clonotype was counted between two and nine times. The V call is TRBV5-1, the J call TRBJ2-1, with 7 bases aligning to TRBD1. There are 17 residues in the CDR3. Germline V gene sequence: CDR1 SGHRS, CDR2 YFSETQ. The trim removed 2 bases at V and 2 bases at J, leaving 10 bases unmatched. This chain's CDR3 is CASSLYRQGRTYNEQFF. CDR3 coding DNA: TGCGCCAGCAGCTTATACAGACAGGGTAGGACCTACAATGAGCAGTTCTTC.

The J gene is TRBJ2-2, the V gene TRBV9; D remains unclear. The CDR3 has 14 amino acids. V lost 0 bases, J lost 6 bases, and 9 bases lay in between. Germline-derived CDR1 and CDR2 are SGDLS and YYNGEE. CDR3 coding DNA: TGTGCCAGCAGCGTAGGGAATAACGCCGGGGAGCTGTTTTTT. Translation gives CASSVGNNAGELFF. Full variable domain (outside the CDR3, taken from reference TRBV9 and TRBJ2-2): DSGVTQTPKHLITATGQRVTLRCSPRSGDLSVYWYQQSLDQGLQFLIQYYNGEERAKGNILERFSAQQFPDLHSELNLSSLELGDSALYFCASSVGNNAGELFFGEGSRLTVL.

The J gene is TRBJ2-3, the V gene TRBV14, with TRBD1 matching over 8 bases. Germline assignment: CDR1 SGHDN and CDR2 FVKESK. This CDR3 region has 14 residues. V was clipped by 5 bases and J by 7 bases; unmatched bases: 8. CDR3 loop: CASSVRTGSNTQYF. The CDR3 DNA sequence: TGTGCCAGCAGCGTGAGGACAGGGTCCAATACGCAGTATTTT.